These 3 T cell receptor beta chains were sequenced from one sample in a study of blood T cell repertoires in COVID-19. Data came from immunoSEQ multiplex PCR; TCRdb stores just in-frame clones and leaves some out. The repertoire holds 200,000 to 250,000 clones, with around 88% as singletons. Sequencing input: PBMCs or T cells enriched from blood (not recorded which). The source of these receptors is a woman aged 50 to 60 who had recovered from COVID-19.

This clone occurred a few times. One junction end does not reproduce the germline sequence, and a read error may be involved. The V and J genes are TRBV3-1 (or the pseudogene TRBV3-2) and TRBJ1-1; 8 bases fit TRBD1. The CDR3 covers 14 residues. Germline-derived CDR1 and CDR2 are LGHDT and YNNKEL (reference sequence). The CDR3 sequence: CASSQGQVKTEAFF. The DNA of the CDR3 is TGTGCCAGCAGCCAGGGACAGGTGAAAACTGAAGCTTTCTTT.

This clone appeared a few times. The chain combines TRBV11-2 with TRBJ1-6; D remains unclear. The CDR3 consists of 14 residues. The germline CDR1 and CDR2 sequences are SGHAT and FQNNGV. V was pared by 5 bases and J by 6 bases, with 11 bases between. DNA for the CDR3: TGTGCCAGCAGCCTGTCCCTATTTAATTCACCCCTCCACTTT. Translating gives CASSLSLFNSPLHF.

The V gene is TRBV7-9, the J gene TRBJ1-1; perhaps TRBD1 as D (5 bases). V was shortened by 1 base and J by 5 bases, with 11 bases between the two germline ends. CDR3 length: 14 residues. Germline CDR1 is SEHNR and CDR2 is FQNEAQ (reference sequence). The CDR3, as DNA: TGTGCCAGCAGCTTAGATCAGGGTTGGACTGAAGCTTTCTTT. Translating it yields CASSLDQGWTEAFF.